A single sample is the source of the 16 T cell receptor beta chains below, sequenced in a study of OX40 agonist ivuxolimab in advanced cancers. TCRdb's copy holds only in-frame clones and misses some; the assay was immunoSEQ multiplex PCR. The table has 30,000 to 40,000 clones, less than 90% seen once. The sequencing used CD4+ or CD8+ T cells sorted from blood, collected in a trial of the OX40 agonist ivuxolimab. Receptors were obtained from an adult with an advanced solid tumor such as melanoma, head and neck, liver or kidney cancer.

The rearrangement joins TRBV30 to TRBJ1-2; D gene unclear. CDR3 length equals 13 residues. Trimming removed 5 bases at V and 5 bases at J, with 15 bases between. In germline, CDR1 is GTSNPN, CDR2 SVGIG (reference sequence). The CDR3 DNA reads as TGTGCCTGGGGGTTTGAATGGGGATATGGCTACACCTTC. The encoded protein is CAWGFEWGYGYTF.

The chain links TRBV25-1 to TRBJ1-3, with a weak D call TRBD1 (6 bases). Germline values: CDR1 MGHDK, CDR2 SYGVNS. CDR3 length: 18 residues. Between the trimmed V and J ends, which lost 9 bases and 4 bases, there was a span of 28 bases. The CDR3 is CASKPRGQGTIGGNTIYF. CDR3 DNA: TGTGCCAGTAAACCGCGGGGGCAGGGGACGATCGGGGGAAACACCATATATTTT.

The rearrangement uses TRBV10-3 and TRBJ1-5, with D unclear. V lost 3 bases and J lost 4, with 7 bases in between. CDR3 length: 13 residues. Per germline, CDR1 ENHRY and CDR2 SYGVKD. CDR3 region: CAISEKENQPQHF. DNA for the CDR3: TGTGCCATCAGTGAAAAGGAGAATCAGCCCCAGCATTTT.

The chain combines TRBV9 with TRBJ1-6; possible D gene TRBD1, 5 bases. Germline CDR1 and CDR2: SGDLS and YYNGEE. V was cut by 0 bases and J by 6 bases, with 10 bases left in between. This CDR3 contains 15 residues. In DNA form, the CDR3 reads TGTGCCAGCAGCGTAGATGGGGGTTTTAATTCACCCCTCCACTTT. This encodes CASSVDGGFNSPLHF.

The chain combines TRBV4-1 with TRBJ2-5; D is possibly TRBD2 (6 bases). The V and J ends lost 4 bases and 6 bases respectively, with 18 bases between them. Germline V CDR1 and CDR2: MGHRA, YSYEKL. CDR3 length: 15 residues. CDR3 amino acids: CASSLLGELAQTQYF. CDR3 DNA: TGCGCCAGCAGCCTCCTCGGGGAACTAGCTCAGACCCAGTACTTC.

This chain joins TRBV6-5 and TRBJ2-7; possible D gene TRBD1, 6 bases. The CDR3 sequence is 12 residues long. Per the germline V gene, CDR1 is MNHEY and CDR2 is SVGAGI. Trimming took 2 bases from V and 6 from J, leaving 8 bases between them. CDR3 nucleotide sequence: TGTGCCAGCAGTTACACAGGGCTCGAGCAGTACTTC. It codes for CASSYTGLEQYF.

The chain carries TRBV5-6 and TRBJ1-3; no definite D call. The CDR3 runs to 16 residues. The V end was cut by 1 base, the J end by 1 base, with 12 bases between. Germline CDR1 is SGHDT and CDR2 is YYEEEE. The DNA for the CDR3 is TGTGCCAGCAGCTTGTTTGGACCGAGATCTGGAAACACCATATATTTT. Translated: CASSLFGPRSGNTIYF.

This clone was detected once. Written as DNA, the CDR3 is TGTGCCTGGAGTTCCCTATTGGGGTCTGAAGCTTTCTTT. It specifies CAWSSLLGSEAFF. The V call is TRBV30, the J call TRBJ1-1, with unresolved D. Trimming removed 2 bases at V and 6 bases at J, with 13 bases between. The CDR3 extends over 13 amino acids. The V gene's germline CDR1 is GTSNPN and CDR2 SVGIG (reference sequence).

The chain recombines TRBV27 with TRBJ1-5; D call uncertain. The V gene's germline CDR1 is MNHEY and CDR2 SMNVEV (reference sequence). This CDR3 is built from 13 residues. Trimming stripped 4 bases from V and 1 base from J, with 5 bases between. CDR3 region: CASSWNSNQPQHF. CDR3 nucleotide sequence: TGTGCCAGCAGTTGGAACAGCAATCAGCCCCAGCATTTT.

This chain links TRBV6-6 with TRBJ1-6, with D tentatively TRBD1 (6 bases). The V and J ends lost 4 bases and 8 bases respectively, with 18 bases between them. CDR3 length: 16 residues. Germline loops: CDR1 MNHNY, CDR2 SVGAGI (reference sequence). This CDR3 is CASSSERGDIYSPLHF. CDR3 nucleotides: TGTGCCAGCAGTTCCGAGAGAGGGGACATTTATTCACCCCTCCACTTT.

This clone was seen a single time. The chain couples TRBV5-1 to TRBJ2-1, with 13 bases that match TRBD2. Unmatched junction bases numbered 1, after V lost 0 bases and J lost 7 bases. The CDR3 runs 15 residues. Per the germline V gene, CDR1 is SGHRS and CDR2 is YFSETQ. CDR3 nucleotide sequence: TGCGCCAGCAGCTTGGAACTAGCGGGGGGGAATGAGCAGTTCTTC. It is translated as CASSLELAGGNEQFF.

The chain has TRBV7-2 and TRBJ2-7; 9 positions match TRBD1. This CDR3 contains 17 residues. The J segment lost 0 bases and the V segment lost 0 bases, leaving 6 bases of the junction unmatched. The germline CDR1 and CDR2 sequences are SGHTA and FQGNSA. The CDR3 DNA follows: TGTGCCAGCAGCTTAGCTGGGGGACAGGGATTCTCCTACGAGCAGTACTTC. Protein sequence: CASSLAGGQGFSYEQYF. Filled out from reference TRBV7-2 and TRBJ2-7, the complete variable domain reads GAGVSQSPSNKVTEKGKDVELRCDPISGHTALYWYRQSLGQGLEFLIYFQGNSAPDKSGLPSDRFSAERTGGSVSTLTIQRTQQEDSAVYLCASSLAGGQGFSYEQYFGPGTRLTVT.

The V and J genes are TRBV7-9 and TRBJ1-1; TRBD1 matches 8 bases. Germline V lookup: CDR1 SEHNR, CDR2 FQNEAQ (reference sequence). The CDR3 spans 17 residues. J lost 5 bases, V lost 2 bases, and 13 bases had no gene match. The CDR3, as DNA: TGTGCCAGCAGCTTATTGCGTGGCGTGACAGGGGATACTGAAGCTTTCTTT. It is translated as CASSLLRGVTGDTEAFF.

The CDR3 region is CATKAGPDRLYGYTF. The DNA of the CDR3 is TGTGCCACCAAGGCGGGACCGGACAGACTCTATGGCTACACCTTC. The chain carries TRBV6-1 and TRBJ1-2; weak D call: TRBD1 (6 bases). Germline values: CDR1 MNHNS, CDR2 SASEGT. Trimming left V 10 bases short and J 4 bases short, with 22 bases between. The CDR3 runs 15 residues.

As DNA, the CDR3 is TGTGCCTGGAGCATGGGGACCGGGGAGCTGTTTTTT. Protein sequence: CAWSMGTGELFF. The V and J genes are TRBV30 and TRBJ2-2, with D unresolved. Trimming took 3 bases from V and 5 from J, leaving 7 bases between them. The CDR3 extends over 12 amino acids. Germline values: CDR1 GTSNPN, CDR2 SVGIG (reference sequence).

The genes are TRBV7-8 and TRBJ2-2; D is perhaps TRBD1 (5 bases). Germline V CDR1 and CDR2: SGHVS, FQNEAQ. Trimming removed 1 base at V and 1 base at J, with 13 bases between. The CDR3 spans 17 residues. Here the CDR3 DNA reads TGTGCCAGCAGCTTAGATTTTAGAACAGGGAACACCGGGGAGCTGTTTTTT. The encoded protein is CASSLDFRTGNTGELFF.